Included here is one T cell receptor beta chain sequence, with context. This entry belongs to a study of blood T cell repertoires in COVID-19. Looking at the study overall: Sites in the United States, Italy and Spain provided acute and convalescent COVID-19 samples. PBMCs, B-cell-depleted T cells, or T cells were the source of the cDNA or gDNA that made up the material.

With V trimmed by 6 bases and J by 0 bases, 9 bases remained unmatched. CDR1 is SEHNR, CDR2 FQNEAQ, per germline (reference sequence). CDR3 length: 17 residues. Source study methods: How many nucleated cells were present was estimated from reference gene primer amplification. TCRdb's copy holds only in-frame clones and misses some; the assay was immunoSEQ multiplex PCR. V, J and clone size derive from that table, while D and trimming were established from the DNA sequence. This table holds over 130,000 clones, about 83% found once. The specimen was peripheral blood. This sequence was found in a man between 45 and 60 years old with acute or convalescent COVID-19. The genes are TRBV7-9 and TRBJ2-2, with TRBD1 identical over 8 bases. This CDR3 is CASRPTGGRANTGELFF. CDR3 in DNA: TGTGCCAGCAGACCTACAGGGGGACGGGCGAACACCGGGGAGCTGTTTTTT.